This T cell receptor beta chain was sequenced during a study of identical twins. Many counts were recorded for this clonotype. The cDNA had a unique molecular identifier and a template-switch universal primer site. TCRdb recomputed calls from the 5' RACE reads with MiXCR, one row per CDR3 protein. Of roughly 770,000 distinct CDR3 sequences detected, roughly 20% appear once; the ten largest clones hold less than 15%. The CDR3 loop spans 14 amino acids. V lost 4 bases and J 2 bases, leaving 13 bases between the germline ends. Per germline, CDR1 SGHRS and CDR2 YFSETQ. This sample was also put to use in a study of T cells expressing NK-cell markers.

This TCR was sampled from a woman between 18 and 29 years old in good health. Sample: PBMCs. This chain connects TRBV5-1 to TRBJ2-7, with a tentative D call TRBD2 (6 bases). The DNA of the CDR3 is TGCGCCAGCAGCCGCGGGGACGGAACCTACGAGCAGTACTTC. Translating it yields CASSRGDGTYEQYF.